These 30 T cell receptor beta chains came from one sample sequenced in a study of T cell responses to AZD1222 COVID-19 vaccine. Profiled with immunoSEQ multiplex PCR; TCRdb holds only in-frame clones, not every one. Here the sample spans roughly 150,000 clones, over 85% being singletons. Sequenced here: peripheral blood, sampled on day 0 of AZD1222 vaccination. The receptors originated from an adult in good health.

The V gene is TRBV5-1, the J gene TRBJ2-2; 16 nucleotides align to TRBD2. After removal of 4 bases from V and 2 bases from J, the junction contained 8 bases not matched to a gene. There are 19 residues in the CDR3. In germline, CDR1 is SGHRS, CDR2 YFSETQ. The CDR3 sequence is CASSRSGLAGGPNTGELFF. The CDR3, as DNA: TGCGCCAGCAGCCGTTCGGGACTAGCGGGAGGGCCTAACACCGGGGAGCTGTTTTTT.

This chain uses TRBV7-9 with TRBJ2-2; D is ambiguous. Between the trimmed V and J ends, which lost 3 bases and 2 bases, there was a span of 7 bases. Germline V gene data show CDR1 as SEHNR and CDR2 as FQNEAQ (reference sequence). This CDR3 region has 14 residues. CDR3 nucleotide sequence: TGTGCCAGCAGCTTTGCCAGAAACACCGGGGAGCTGTTTTTT. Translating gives CASSFARNTGELFF. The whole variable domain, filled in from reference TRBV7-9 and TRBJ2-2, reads DTGVSQNPRHKITKRGQNVTFRCDPISEHNRLYWYRQTLGQGPEFLTYFQNEAQLEKSRLLSDRFSAERPKGSFSTLEIQRTEQGDSAMYLCASSFARNTGELFFGEGSRLTVL.

This CDR3 is CASWTGTTDTQYF. CDR3 nucleotide sequence: TGTGCCAGCTGGACAGGGACCACAGATACGCAGTATTTT. The rearrangement uses TRBV12-3 or TRBV12-4 and TRBJ2-3; 8 bases match TRBD1. The CDR3 runs 13 residues. V lost 8 bases and J lost 2; bases outside the gene matches: 3.

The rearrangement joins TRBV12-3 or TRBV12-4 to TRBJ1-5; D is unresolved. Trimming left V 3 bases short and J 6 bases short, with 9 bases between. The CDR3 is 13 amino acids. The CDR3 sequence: CASSFERFQPQHF. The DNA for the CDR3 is TGTGCCAGCAGTTTCGAGAGGTTTCAGCCCCAGCATTTT.

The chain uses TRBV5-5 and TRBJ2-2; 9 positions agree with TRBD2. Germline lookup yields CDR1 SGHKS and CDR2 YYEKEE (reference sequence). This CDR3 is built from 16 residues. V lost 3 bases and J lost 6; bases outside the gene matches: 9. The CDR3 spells CASSSGAGGRAGELFF. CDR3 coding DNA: TGTGCCAGCAGCTCTGGTGCCGGCGGGAGGGCCGGGGAGCTGTTTTTT.

Written as DNA, the CDR3 is TGTGCCAGCAGCTTCGGTTTAGGGAATGGCTACACCTTC. Encoded protein: CASSFGLGNGYTF. V and J are TRBV5-8 and TRBJ1-2; no clear D. The CDR3 is 13 amino acids. CDR1 is SGHTS, CDR2 YDEGEE, per germline. V gave up 2 bases and J gave up 6 bases, with 11 bases separating them. The entire variable domain, with the rest obtained from reference TRBV5-8 and TRBJ1-2, is as follows: EAGVTQSPTHLIKTRGQQATLRCSPISGHTSVYWYQQALGLGLQFLLWYDEGEERNRGNFPPRFSGRQFPNYSSELNVNALELEDSALYLCASSFGLGNGYTFGSGTRLTVV.

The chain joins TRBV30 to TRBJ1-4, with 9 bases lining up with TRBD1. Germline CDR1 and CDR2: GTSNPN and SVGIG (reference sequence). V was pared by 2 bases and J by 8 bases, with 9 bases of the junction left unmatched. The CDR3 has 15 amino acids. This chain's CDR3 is CAWSPGQGQREKLFF. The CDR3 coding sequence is TGTGCCTGGAGTCCGGGACAGGGTCAACGGGAAAAACTGTTTTTT.

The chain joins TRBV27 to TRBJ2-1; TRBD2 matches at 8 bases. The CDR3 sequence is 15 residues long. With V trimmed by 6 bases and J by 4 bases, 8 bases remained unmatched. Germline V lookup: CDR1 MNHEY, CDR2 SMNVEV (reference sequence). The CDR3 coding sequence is TGTGCCAGCAGCCCAAGCGGGAGAAGGTACAATGAGCAGTTCTTC. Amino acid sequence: CASSPSGRRYNEQFF.

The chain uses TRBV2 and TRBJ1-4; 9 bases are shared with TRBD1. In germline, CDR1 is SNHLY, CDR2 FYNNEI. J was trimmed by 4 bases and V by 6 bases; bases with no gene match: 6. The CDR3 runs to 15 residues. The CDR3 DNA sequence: TGTGCCAGCAGACTAAGGACAGGGGTTAATGAAAAACTGTTTTTT. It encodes CASRLRTGVNEKLFF.

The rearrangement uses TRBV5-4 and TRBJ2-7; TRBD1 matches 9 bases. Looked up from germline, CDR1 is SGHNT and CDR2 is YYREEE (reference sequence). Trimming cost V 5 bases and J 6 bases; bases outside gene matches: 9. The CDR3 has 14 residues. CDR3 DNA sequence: TGTGCCAGCAGTCCCGGGACAGGGAATCTCGAGCAGTACTTC. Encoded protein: CASSPGTGNLEQYF.

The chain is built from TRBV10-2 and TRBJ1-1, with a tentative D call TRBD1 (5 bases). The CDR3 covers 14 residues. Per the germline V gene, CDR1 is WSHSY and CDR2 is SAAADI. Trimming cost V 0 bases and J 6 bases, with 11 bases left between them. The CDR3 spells CASSESRGVAEAFF. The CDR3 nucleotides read TGCGCCAGCAGTGAGTCGAGAGGGGTCGCTGAAGCTTTCTTT.

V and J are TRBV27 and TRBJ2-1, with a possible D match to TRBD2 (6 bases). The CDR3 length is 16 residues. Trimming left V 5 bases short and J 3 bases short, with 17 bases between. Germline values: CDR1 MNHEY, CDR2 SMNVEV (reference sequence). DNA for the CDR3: TGTGCCAGCAGTCCCTCATCCGGGACTTACTACAATGAGCAGTTCTTC. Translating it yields CASSPSSGTYYNEQFF.

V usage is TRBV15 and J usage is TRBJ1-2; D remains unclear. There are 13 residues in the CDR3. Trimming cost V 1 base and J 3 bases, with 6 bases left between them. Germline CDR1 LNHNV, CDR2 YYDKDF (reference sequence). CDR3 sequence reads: CATSRVLDYGYTF. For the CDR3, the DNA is TGTGCCACCAGCAGAGTTTTGGACTATGGCTACACCTTC.

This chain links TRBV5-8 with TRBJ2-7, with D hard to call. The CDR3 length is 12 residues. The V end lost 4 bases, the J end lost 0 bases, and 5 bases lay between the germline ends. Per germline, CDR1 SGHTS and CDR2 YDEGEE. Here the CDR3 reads CASSAFSYEQYF. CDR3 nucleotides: TGTGCCAGCAGCGCCTTCTCCTACGAGCAGTACTTC.

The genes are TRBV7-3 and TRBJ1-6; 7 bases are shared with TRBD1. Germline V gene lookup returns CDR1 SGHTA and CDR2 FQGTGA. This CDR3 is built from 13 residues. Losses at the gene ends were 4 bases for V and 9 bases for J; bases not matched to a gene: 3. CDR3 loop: CASSSTGSSPLHF. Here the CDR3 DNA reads TGTGCCAGCAGCTCGACAGGGAGTTCACCCCTCCACTTT.

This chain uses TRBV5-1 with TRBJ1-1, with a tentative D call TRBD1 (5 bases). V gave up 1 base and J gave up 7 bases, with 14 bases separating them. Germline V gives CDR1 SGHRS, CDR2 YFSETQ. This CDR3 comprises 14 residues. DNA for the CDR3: TGCGCCAGCAGCTTGCAAGGGCGGGGGAATGAAGCTTTCTTT. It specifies CASSLQGRGNEAFF.

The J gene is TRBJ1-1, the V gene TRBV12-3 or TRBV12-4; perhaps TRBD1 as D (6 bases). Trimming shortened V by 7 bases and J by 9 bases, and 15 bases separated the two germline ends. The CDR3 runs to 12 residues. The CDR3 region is CASIRKQGQAFF. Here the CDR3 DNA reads TGTGCCAGCATAAGAAAACAGGGCCAAGCTTTCTTT.

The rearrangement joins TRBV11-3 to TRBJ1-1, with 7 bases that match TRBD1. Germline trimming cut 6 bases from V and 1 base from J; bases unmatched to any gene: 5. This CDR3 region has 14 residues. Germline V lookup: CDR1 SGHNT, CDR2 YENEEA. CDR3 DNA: TGTGCCAGCAGTCCCGCAGGGGGGAACACTGAAGCTTTCTTT. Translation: CASSPAGGNTEAFF.

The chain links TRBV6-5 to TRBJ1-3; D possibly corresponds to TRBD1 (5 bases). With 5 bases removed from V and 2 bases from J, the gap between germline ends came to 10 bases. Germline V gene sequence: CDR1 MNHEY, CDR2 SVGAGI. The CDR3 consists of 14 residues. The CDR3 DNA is TGTGCCAGCAGTACCGGGGCACCTGGAAACACCATATATTTT. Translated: CASSTGAPGNTIYF.

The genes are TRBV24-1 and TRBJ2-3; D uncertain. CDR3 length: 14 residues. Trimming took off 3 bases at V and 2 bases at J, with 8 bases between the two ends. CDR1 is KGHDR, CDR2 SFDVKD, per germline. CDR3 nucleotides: TGTGCCACCAGTGATCCTAGGACCACAGATACGCAGTATTTT. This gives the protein CATSDPRTTDTQYF.

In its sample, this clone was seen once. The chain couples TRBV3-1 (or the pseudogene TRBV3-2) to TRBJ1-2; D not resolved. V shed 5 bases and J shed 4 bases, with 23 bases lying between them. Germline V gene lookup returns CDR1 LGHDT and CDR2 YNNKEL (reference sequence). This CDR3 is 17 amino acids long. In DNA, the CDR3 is TGTGCCAGCAGCGCCTCCTCAAGTTCGAGACGCATCTATGGCTACACCTTC. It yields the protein CASSASSSSRRIYGYTF.

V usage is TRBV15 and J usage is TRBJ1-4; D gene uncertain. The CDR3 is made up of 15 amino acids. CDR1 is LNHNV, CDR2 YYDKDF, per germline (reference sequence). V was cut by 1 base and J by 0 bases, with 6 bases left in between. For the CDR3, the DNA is TGTGCCACCAGCAGAGGGGCGTCAACTAATGAAAAACTGTTTTTT. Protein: CATSRGASTNEKLFF.

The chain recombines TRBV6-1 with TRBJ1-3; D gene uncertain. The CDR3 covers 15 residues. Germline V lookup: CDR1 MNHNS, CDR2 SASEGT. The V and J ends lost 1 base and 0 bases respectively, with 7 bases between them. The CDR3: CASSEEEGSGNTIYF. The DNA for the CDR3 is TGTGCCAGCAGTGAAGAAGAGGGCTCTGGAAACACCATATATTTT.

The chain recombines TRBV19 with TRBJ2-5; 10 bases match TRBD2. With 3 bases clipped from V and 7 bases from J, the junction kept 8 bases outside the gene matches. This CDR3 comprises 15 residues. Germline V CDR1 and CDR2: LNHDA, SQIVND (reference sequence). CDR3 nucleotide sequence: TGTGCCAGTAGTATCCGGCTAGCGGGAGAGGTGACCCAGTACTTC. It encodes CASSIRLAGEVTQYF.

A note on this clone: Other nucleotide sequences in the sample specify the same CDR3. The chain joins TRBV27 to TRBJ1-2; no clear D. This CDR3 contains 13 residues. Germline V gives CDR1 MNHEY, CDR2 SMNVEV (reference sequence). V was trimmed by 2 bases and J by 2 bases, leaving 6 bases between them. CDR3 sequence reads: CASSLRGNYGYTF. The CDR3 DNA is TGTGCCAGCAGTTTACGCGGGAACTATGGCTACACCTTC.

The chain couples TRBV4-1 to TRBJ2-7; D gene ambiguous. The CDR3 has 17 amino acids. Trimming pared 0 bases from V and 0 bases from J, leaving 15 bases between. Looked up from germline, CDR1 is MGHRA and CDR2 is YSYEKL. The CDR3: CASSQEQHPESSYEQYF. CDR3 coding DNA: TGCGCCAGCAGCCAAGAACAACACCCTGAGAGCTCCTACGAGCAGTACTTC.

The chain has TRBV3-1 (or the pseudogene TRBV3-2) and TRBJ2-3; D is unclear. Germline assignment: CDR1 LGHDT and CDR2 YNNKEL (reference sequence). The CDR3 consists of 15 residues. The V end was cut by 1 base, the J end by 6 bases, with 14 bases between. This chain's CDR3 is CASSQVRAEGDTQYF. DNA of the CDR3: TGTGCCAGCAGCCAAGTTAGGGCTGAAGGGGATACGCAGTATTTT.

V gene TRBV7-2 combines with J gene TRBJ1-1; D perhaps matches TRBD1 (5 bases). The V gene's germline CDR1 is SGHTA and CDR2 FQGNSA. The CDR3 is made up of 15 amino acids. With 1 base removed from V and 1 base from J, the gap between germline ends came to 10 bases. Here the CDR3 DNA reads TGTGCCAGCAGCTTAGGGGGCCTTCAGAACACTGAAGCTTTCTTT. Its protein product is CASSLGGLQNTEAFF.

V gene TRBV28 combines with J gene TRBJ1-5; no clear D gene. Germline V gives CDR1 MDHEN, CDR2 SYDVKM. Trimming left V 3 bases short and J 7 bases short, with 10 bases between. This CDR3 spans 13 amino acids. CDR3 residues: CASSLGGKQPQHF. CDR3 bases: TGTGCCAGCAGTTTGGGTGGGAAGCAGCCCCAGCATTTT.

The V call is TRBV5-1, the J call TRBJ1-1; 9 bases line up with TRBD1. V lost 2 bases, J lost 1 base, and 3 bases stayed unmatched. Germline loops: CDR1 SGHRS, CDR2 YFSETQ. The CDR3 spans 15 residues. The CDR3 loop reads CASSLRTGANTEAFF. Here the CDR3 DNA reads TGCGCCAGCAGCTTACGGACAGGGGCGAACACTGAAGCTTTCTTT.